The next 23 T cell receptor beta chains were all read from a single sample in a study of spatial heterogeneity in lung cancer. MiXCR was run by TCRdb on the 5' RACE reads, yielding one entry per CDR3 protein. In the table there are some 44,000 distinct CDR3 sequences, roughly an eighth of which are singletons. The sample's time point: sample taken at primary tumor resection. This specimen consisted of PBMCs, obtained at surgery. All receptors derive from a male donor with early-stage non-small cell lung cancer.

About this clonotype: A junction boundary mismatches the germline segment, possibly from a read error. The chain couples TRBV4-2 to TRBJ2-2; D call uncertain. Per the germline V gene, CDR1 is LGHNA and CDR2 is YNFKEQ. The CDR3 loop spans 14 amino acids. CDR3 sequence: CDSSQDGVTGELFF. In DNA, the CDR3 is TGTGACAGCAGCCAAGATGGGGTTACCGGGGAGCTGTTTTTT.

This clonotype was detected many times. The J gene is TRBJ1-2, the V gene TRBV12-3 or TRBV12-4; no firm D call. The CDR3 totals 15 residues. Trimming shortened V by 3 bases and J by 3 bases, and 14 bases separated the two germline ends. The CDR3 nucleotides read TGTGCCAGCAGTTTCCAGGAAGTATCTTACTATGGCTACACCTTC. Translating it yields CASSFQEVSYYGYTF.

This clonotype is a singleton in its sample. The chain joins TRBV10-3 to TRBJ1-2, with TRBD1 as a possible D gene (5 bases). The CDR3 has 15 amino acids. Germline V CDR1 and CDR2: ENHRY, SYGVKD. Trimming shortened V by 3 bases and J by 4 bases, and 15 bases separated the two germline ends. The CDR3 protein is CAISDPGREGYGYTF. In DNA form, the CDR3 reads TGTGCCATCAGTGACCCAGGCAGGGAGGGCTATGGCTACACCTTC.

In its sample, this clonotype was seen once. The chain recombines TRBV20-1 with TRBJ1-2; D unclear. Looked up from germline, CDR1 is DFQATT and CDR2 is SNEGSKA (reference sequence). The CDR3 totals 13 residues. Trimming left V 4 bases short and J 1 base short, with 10 bases between. The CDR3 here is CSATLDGNYGYTF. The CDR3 nucleotides read TGCAGTGCTACCCTCGACGGTAACTATGGCTACACCTTC.

This clonotype was recorded only once. The chain links TRBV6-5 to TRBJ2-3; 9 bases map to TRBD2. Germline assignment: CDR1 MNHEY and CDR2 SVGAGI. The CDR3 is 17 amino acids. Trimming took 7 bases from V and 6 from J; bases not matched to a gene: 17. The CDR3 region is CASTPGHQAGGKDTQYF. The CDR3 nucleotides read TGTGCCAGCACCCCGGGACACCAGGCGGGGGGGAAGGATACGCAGTATTTT.

This clonotype was recorded a few times. The rearrangement uses TRBV4-3 and TRBJ2-4; 8 bases map to TRBD1. Trimming at V came to 0 bases and at J to 6 bases, leaving 7 bases not matched to a gene. Germline V gene lookup returns CDR1 LGHNA and CDR2 YSLEER. The CDR3 loop spans 16 amino acids. The CDR3 spells CASSQDLAGGLNIQYF. In nucleotides, the CDR3 is TGCGCCAGCAGCCAAGATCTGGCAGGGGGCTTAAACATTCAGTACTTC.

This clonotype has a count of ten or more. This chain uses TRBV19 with TRBJ1-5; a possible D gene is TRBD1 (6 bases). Germline assignment: CDR1 LNHDA and CDR2 SQIVND (reference sequence). The CDR3 is 15 residues long. Trimming cost V 5 bases and J 5 bases, with 16 bases left between them. CDR3 nucleotide sequence: TGTGCCAGTAGTTCCCCCAGGGAGGGGGATCAGCCCCAGCATTTT. Protein sequence: CASSSPREGDQPQHF.

This clonotype came up a few times. The V gene is TRBV10-3, the J gene TRBJ1-5, with 11 bases aligning to TRBD1. The junction had 1 base not matched to a gene; V was cut back by 2 bases and J by 4 bases. The V gene's germline CDR1 is ENHRY and CDR2 SYGVKD. This CDR3 has 15 residues. CDR3 amino acids: CAISERDRGNQPQHF. The CDR3 coding sequence is TGTGCCATCAGTGAGAGGGACAGGGGGAATCAGCCCCAGCATTTT.

The chain is built from TRBV4-3 and TRBJ1-4, with a tentative D call TRBD1 (6 bases). Germline loops: CDR1 LGHNA, CDR2 YSLEER. The CDR3 has 17 amino acids. Trimming shortened V by 1 base and J by 4 bases, and 16 bases separated the two germline ends. The CDR3 sequence: CASSQGHGGGFNEKLFF. DNA of the CDR3: TGCGCCAGCAGCCAAGGCCATGGTGGGGGCTTTAATGAAAAACTGTTTTTT.

In its sample, this clonotype was seen a few times. The chain is built from TRBV24-1 and TRBJ2-7; D gene uncertain. The CDR3 length is 15 residues. Per germline, CDR1 KGHDR and CDR2 SFDVKD. The V and J ends lost 4 bases and 3 bases respectively, with 15 bases between them. As DNA, the CDR3 is TGTGCCACCAGTGACCCCCGAGACGCCAACTACGAGCAGTACTTC. It yields the protein CATSDPRDANYEQYF.

This clonotype was seen many times. The V call is TRBV27, the J call TRBJ1-2; TRBD1 matches 9 bases. The germline V gene has CDR1 MNHEY and CDR2 SMNVEV (reference sequence). V was clipped by 6 bases and J by 4 bases; unmatched bases: 9. The CDR3 runs 15 residues. CDR3 DNA sequence: TGTGCCAGCAGCCCTCTTACGGGACAGGGCTATGGCTACACCTTC. Its translation: CASSPLTGQGYGYTF.

V gene TRBV28 combines with J gene TRBJ2-7; D is ambiguous. CDR1 and CDR2 (germline): MDHEN, SYDVKM. The CDR3 length is 13 residues. V dropped 1 base and J dropped 3 bases, with 7 bases sitting between them. The DNA of the CDR3 is TGTGCCAGCAGTTTATCACTCCTCTACGAGCAGTACTTC. It encodes CASSLSLLYEQYF.

This clonotype was detected a few times. The chain combines TRBV7-9 with TRBJ2-5, with D uncertain. V was shortened by 0 bases and J by 4 bases, with 3 bases between the two germline ends. The length of the CDR3 is 12 residues. CDR1 SEHNR and CDR2 FQNEAQ come from the germline V gene (reference sequence). The CDR3 nucleotides are TGTGCCAGCAGCTTAGCGGCAGAGACCCAGTACTTC. This gives the protein CASSLAAETQYF.

This clonotype was seen only a few times. This chain links TRBV20-1 with TRBJ1-6; 7 nucleotides line up with TRBD1. This CDR3 region has 14 residues. The trim removed 5 bases at V and 7 bases at J, leaving 8 bases unmatched. Germline CDR1 is DFQATT and CDR2 is SNEGSKA (reference sequence). CDR3 sequence reads: CSAVGQLTNSPLHF. The CDR3 nucleotides read TGCAGTGCTGTGGGACAGCTGACAAATTCACCCCTCCACTTT.

DNA of the CDR3: TGCGCCAGCAGCTTGGGGGGACAGAACAATGAGCAGTTCTTC. Translated: CASSLGGQNNEQFF. The chain uses TRBV5-1 and TRBJ2-1, with 7 nucleotides matching TRBD1. CDR3 length equals 14 residues. V trimming: 0 bases; J trimming: 5 bases; junction bases outside the gene matches: 2. The germline V gene encodes CDR1 SGHRS and CDR2 YFSETQ.

CDR3 sequence: CASSQGRDYGYTF. The CDR3 coding sequence is TGTGCCAGCAGCCAGGGGCGAGACTATGGCTACACCTTC. This rearrangement joins TRBV3-1 to TRBJ1-2, with TRBD1 as a possible D gene (5 bases). Trimming removed 3 bases at V and 3 bases at J, with 8 bases between. Per germline, CDR1 LGHDT and CDR2 YNNKEL (reference sequence). The CDR3 contains 13 residues.

V usage is TRBV12-1 and J usage is TRBJ1-6. TRBV12-1 is marked as a pseudogene. The CDR3 consists of 14 residues. The CDR3 here is CASSPRQYNSPLHF. CDR3 nucleotide sequence: TGTGCCAGCAGCCCCAGACAATATAATTCACCCCTCCACTTT.

This clonotype was seen more than once but under ten times. V usage is TRBV6-6 and J usage is TRBJ1-5; weak D call: TRBD1 (5 bases). The V end lost 4 bases, the J end lost 1 base, and 17 bases lay between the germline ends. Germline CDR1 MNHNY, CDR2 SVGAGI (reference sequence). The CDR3 spans 17 residues. The CDR3 DNA is TGTGCCAGCAGTTTCCCCCGGGGGGAAATGAGCAATCAGCCCCAGCATTTT. Protein product: CASSFPRGEMSNQPQHF.

The chain recombines TRBV29-1 with TRBJ1-2, with 8 bases matching TRBD1. This CDR3 region has 14 residues. In germline, CDR1 is SQVTM, CDR2 ANQGSEA. The V segment lost 2 bases and the J segment 4 bases; nucleotides outside the gene matches: 6. CDR3 nucleotide sequence: TGCAGCGTTGAATTTCAGGGGGCGATCTATGGCTACACCTTC. Encoded protein: CSVEFQGAIYGYTF.

This chain joins TRBV20-1 and TRBJ2-5, with 9 positions matching TRBD1. The germline V gene encodes CDR1 DFQATT and CDR2 SNEGSKA (reference sequence). V dropped 5 bases and J dropped 0; count of bases not matched to a gene: 13. This CDR3 comprises 17 residues. Here the CDR3 reads CSAPGQGKFGYQETQYF. CDR3 sequence (DNA): TGCAGTGCTCCCGGACAGGGGAAATTTGGGTACCAAGAGACCCAGTACTTC.

This clonotype was detected ten times or more. The rearrangement joins TRBV6-6 to TRBJ1-5; TRBD1 is a possible D gene (6 bases). Trimming stripped 0 bases from V and 2 bases from J, with 14 bases between. The CDR3 covers 17 residues. Germline lookup yields CDR1 MNHNY and CDR2 SVGAGI (reference sequence). As DNA, the CDR3 is TGTGCCAGCAGTTACTCCGGGGGCCACCAGGGCAATCAGCCCCAGCATTTT. This gives the protein CASSYSGGHQGNQPQHF.

The count of this clonotype is one. One end of the junction fails to match germline, which may point to a read error. The chain carries TRBV11-2 and TRBJ1-3; unclear D gene. This CDR3 spans 14 amino acids. Germline values: CDR1 SGHAT, CDR2 FQNNGV. The CDR3 reads CASSRGTSGNTMYF. In DNA, the CDR3 is TGTGCCAGCAGCCGAGGAACCTCTGGAAACACCATGTATTTT.

By frequency in the sample, this clonotype is medium-sized (0.01 to 0.1%). The chain links TRBV7-6 to TRBJ2-7; D call uncertain. Trimming stripped 1 base from V and 4 bases from J, with 8 bases between. The CDR3 loop spans 13 amino acids. Germline V gives CDR1 SGHVS, CDR2 FNYEAQ. CDR3 amino acids: CASSLGPNYEQYF. DNA of the CDR3: TGTGCCAGCAGCTTAGGACCAAATTACGAGCAGTACTTC.